These 20 T cell receptor beta chains were sequenced from one sample in a study of PD-L1 blockade in urothelial cancer. Specified time point: peripheral blood 6 weeks after treatment start. TCRdb keeps only in-frame clones here, not all; method: immunoSEQ multiplex PCR. Seen here are 83,000 or so clones, around 78% observed once, and the top ten hold about 8.4%. The sample here was PBMCs, taken around atezolizumab (anti-PD-L1) treatment. These receptors were collected from a man between 65 and 85 years old with urothelial cancer.

The genes are TRBV6-1 and TRBJ2-7; possible D gene TRBD1, 7 bases. This CDR3 is 14 amino acids long. Germline assignment: CDR1 MNHNS and CDR2 SASEGT. V was trimmed by 6 bases and J by 4 bases, leaving 16 bases between them. CDR3 in amino acids: CASSIQGGAYEQYF. The CDR3 nucleotides read TGTGCCAGCAGCATCCAGGGGGGCGCATACGAGCAGTACTTC.

This clone was recorded a few times. The rearrangement joins TRBV10-2 to TRBJ2-1; TRBD2 matches 10 bases. The trim removed 5 bases at V and 4 bases at J, leaving 5 bases unmatched. Per the germline V gene, CDR1 is WSHSY and CDR2 is SAAADI. This CDR3 region has 15 residues. The CDR3 region has the DNA TGCGCCAGCAGTCCCCCTAGCGGGGGATACAATGAGCAGTTCTTC. Its protein product is CASSPPSGGYNEQFF.

The chain recombines TRBV19 with TRBJ1-1, with TRBD1 matching 8 bases. Germline V gene data show CDR1 as LNHDA and CDR2 as SQIVND (reference sequence). This CDR3 region has 12 residues. The ends lost 7 bases at V and 3 bases at J; junction bases unmatched: 1. The CDR3 loop is CASTTGDTEAFF. DNA of the CDR3: TGTGCCAGTACGACAGGGGACACTGAAGCTTTCTTT.

This sequence joins TRBV7-3 and TRBJ2-2; 7 nucleotides align to TRBD2. The germline V gene has CDR1 SGHTA and CDR2 FQGTGA. The CDR3 extends over 16 amino acids. The V gene end was trimmed by 5 bases and the J gene end by 4 bases; junction bases not matched to a gene: 10. This CDR3 reads CASSPGSGGSTGELFF. The CDR3 DNA is TGTGCCAGCAGCCCGGGTTCGGGGGGATCCACCGGGGAGCTGTTTTTT.

The rearrangement uses TRBV11-2 and TRBJ2-3; TRBD2 matches at 10 bases. This CDR3 region has 17 residues. Looked up from germline, CDR1 is SGHAT and CDR2 is FQNNGV. With V trimmed by 5 bases and J by 0 bases, 8 bases remained unmatched. Here the CDR3 reads CASSRLAGPGSTDTQYF. DNA of the CDR3: TGTGCCAGCAGCAGACTAGCGGGCCCGGGGAGCACAGATACGCAGTATTTT.

The chain uses TRBV6-5 and TRBJ1-2; D unresolved. Per germline, CDR1 MNHEY and CDR2 SVGAGI. There are 11 residues in the CDR3. With 4 bases removed from V and 7 bases from J, the gap between germline ends came to 7 bases. CDR3 DNA sequence: TGTGCCAGCAGTTTCGAGGTTGGCTACACCTTC. As protein: CASSFEVGYTF.

This clone has just a few counts. This rearrangement joins TRBV7-8 to TRBJ2-5; 9 bases are a match to TRBD2. Germline V gene data show CDR1 as SGHVS and CDR2 as FQNEAQ. The CDR3 contains 15 residues. Trimming cost V 4 bases and J 3 bases; bases outside gene matches: 6. CDR3 in amino acids: CASSYIPSGEETQYF. The CDR3 nucleotides read TGTGCCAGCAGCTATATCCCTAGCGGGGAAGAGACCCAGTACTTC.

The V and J genes are TRBV18 and TRBJ2-7; 13 bases are shared with TRBD2. Germline CDR1 KGHSH, CDR2 LQKENI. CDR3 length: 15 residues. V shed 6 bases, J shed 5 bases, and the junction held 7 bases outside the gene matches. CDR3 in amino acids: CASSPTSGRVNEQYF. In nucleotides, the CDR3 is TGTGCCAGCTCCCCCACTAGCGGGAGGGTTAACGAGCAGTACTTC.

This chain joins TRBV12-5 and TRBJ2-2; 16 nucleotides align to TRBD2. The germline CDR1 and CDR2 sequences are LGHNT and FRNRAP. The CDR3 has 16 residues. The junction had 3 bases not matched to a gene; V was cut back by 5 bases and J by 6 bases. The CDR3 nucleotides are TGTGCTAGTGGTCCGGGACTAGCGGGAGGGTCCGGGGAGCTGTTTTTT. Protein sequence: CASGPGLAGGSGELFF.

This sequence joins TRBV4-2 and TRBJ2-1, with TRBD1 identical over 9 bases. CDR3 length: 15 residues. CDR1 LGHNA and CDR2 YNFKEQ come from the germline V gene. After removal of 1 base from V and 7 bases from J, the junction contained 5 bases not matched to a gene. The CDR3 nucleotides are TGTGCCAGCAGCCAAGGCCGGGACAGGGAAAATGAGCAGTTCTTC. Protein: CASSQGRDRENEQFF.

The rearrangement joins TRBV14 to TRBJ1-2, with TRBD1 matching 10 bases. The trim removed 3 bases at V and 5 bases at J, leaving 0 bases unmatched. CDR3 size: 13 residues. Looked up from germline, CDR1 is SGHDN and CDR2 is FVKESK. The DNA of the CDR3 is TGTGCCAGCAGCCAGGGACAGGGGTATGGCTACACCTTC. Translation: CASSQGQGYGYTF.

This chain links TRBV10-3 with TRBJ2-4; tentatively, D is TRBD1 (6 bases). This CDR3 has 13 amino acids. Germline lookup yields CDR1 ENHRY and CDR2 SYGVKD. Deletions cut 6 bases from V and 5 bases from J, with 11 bases between. This CDR3 reads CAIRGAEENIQYF. DNA for the CDR3: TGTGCCATCAGGGGGGCCGAGGAAAACATTCAGTACTTC.

This chain uses TRBV2 with TRBJ2-7; perhaps TRBD2 as D (5 bases). V lost 4 bases, J lost 3 bases, and 10 bases lay in between. This CDR3 spans 13 amino acids. Per the germline V gene, CDR1 is SNHLY and CDR2 is FYNNEI. The CDR3 sequence is CASSGLEVYEQYF. Here the CDR3 DNA reads TGTGCCAGCAGTGGGTTGGAGGTCTACGAGCAGTACTTC. Full variable domain (outside the CDR3, taken from reference TRBV2 and TRBJ2-7): EPEVTQTPSHQVTQMGQEVILRCVPISNHLYFYWYRQILGQKVEFLVSFYNNEISEKSEIFDDQFSVERPDGSNFTLKIRSTKLEDSAMYFCASSGLEVYEQYFGPGTRLTVT.

The genes are TRBV28 and TRBJ1-4; maybe TRBD1 (5 bases). V dropped 2 bases and J dropped 10 bases, with 8 bases sitting between them. The germline V gene has CDR1 MDHEN and CDR2 SYDVKM. This CDR3 comprises 12 residues. The CDR3, as DNA: TGTGCCAGCAGTTTACAAAGGGGAAAACTGTTTTTT. Translating it yields CASSLQRGKLFF.

The rearrangement links TRBV28 to TRBJ1-4; 9 positions match TRBD1. From germline, CDR1 is MDHEN and CDR2 SYDVKM. The CDR3 has 15 residues. Trimming cost V 5 bases and J 7 bases; bases outside gene matches: 8. The DNA of the CDR3 is TGTGCCAGCAGTCCCTGGACAGGGGAGGGTGAAAAACTGTTTTTT. It encodes CASSPWTGEGEKLFF.

In its sample, this clone was seen a few times. CDR3 sequence reads: CASSPRDSSNQPQHF. The DNA for the CDR3 is TGCGCCAGCAGCCCCCGCGACAGTAGTAATCAGCCCCAGCATTTT. J is TRBJ1-5 and V is TRBV4-1; TRBD1 might be the D (5 bases). Germline values: CDR1 MGHRA, CDR2 YSYEKL. CDR3 size: 15 residues. V was trimmed by 4 bases and J by 4 bases, leaving 14 bases between them.

The chain is built from TRBV19 and TRBJ2-3, with 12 bases matching TRBD2. The trim removed 5 bases at V and 5 bases at J, leaving 8 bases unmatched. CDR1 and CDR2 from the germline V gene are LNHDA and SQIVND (reference sequence). The CDR3 runs to 16 residues. The CDR3 DNA reads TGTGCCAGTAGTGAGGGGACGACTAGCGGGGGAGATACGCAGTATTTT. Encoded protein: CASSEGTTSGGDTQYF.

On this clone: An end of the junction differs from the germline gene, which may be a read error. The genes are TRBV2 and TRBJ1-2, with TRBD1 identical over 8 bases. Germline CDR1 and CDR2: SNHLY and FYNNEI. This CDR3 is built from 12 residues. The chain's CDR3 is CASSPDRQGRSF. The DNA of the CDR3 is TGTGCCAGCAGTCCCGATCGACAGGGGAGGTCATTC.

This clone was seen a single time. This chain links TRBV9 with TRBJ2-2, with a tentative D call TRBD1 (5 bases). CDR1 and CDR2 (germline): SGDLS, YYNGEE. The CDR3 loop spans 15 amino acids. Trimming cost V 2 bases and J 0 bases, with 8 bases left between them. Written as DNA, the CDR3 is TGTGCCAGCAGCGTTCGACAGACGAACACCGGGGAGCTGTTTTTT. This sequence encodes CASSVRQTNTGELFF. The variable domain in full, completed from reference TRBV9 and TRBJ2-2, reads DSGVTQTPKHLITATGQRVTLRCSPRSGDLSVYWYQQSLDQGLQFLIQYYNGEERAKGNILERFSAQQFPDLHSELNLSSLELGDSALYFCASSVRQTNTGELFFGEGSRLTVL.

This clone showed up just a few times. The rearrangement joins TRBV19 to TRBJ1-4; possible D gene TRBD1, 5 bases. The germline gives CDR1 LNHDA, CDR2 SQIVND (reference sequence). CDR3 size: 14 residues. The V end lost 5 bases, the J end lost 2 bases, and 9 bases lay between the germline ends. Here the CDR3 DNA reads TGTGCCAGTAGTCGGACAACGACTAATGAAAAACTGTTTTTT. Protein: CASSRTTTNEKLFF.